A selection of T cell receptor beta chains follows, all from one sample in a study of T cell changes during pregnancy in multiple sclerosis. The repertoire was sequenced with immunoSEQ multiplex PCR; TCRdb's copy has only in-frame clones and lacks some. The data show 40,000 to 50,000 clones, over 80% seen once. Sequenced here: CD8+ T cells from peripheral blood mononuclear cells, sampled after pregnancy. The receptors here all came from a female donor with multiple sclerosis, enrolled in a pregnancy study. Both conserved end residues are part of each CDR3. Fields, in order: J gene, D gene, clone size, V gene, CDR3 DNA, CDR3 protein. A D gene is named only where the DNA matches it firmly. Not all rows give a size; the values are once, few, many and, for expanded clones, a class.

j_gene: TRBJ2-1
d_gene: TRBD2
abundance: .
v_gene: TRBV2
CDR3nt: TGTGCCAGCAGCGAACCCTTGACTAGCGGGGGGGCCCATGAGCAGTTCTTC
CDR3aa: CASSEPLTSGGAHEQFF

j_gene: TRBJ2-7
d_gene: .
abundance: .
v_gene: TRBV2
CDR3nt: TGTGCCAGCAGTGAAGATCCTAGCGACCCTTCCCCGTACTTC
CDR3aa: CASSEDPSDPSPYF

j_gene: TRBJ2-3
d_gene: TRBD1
abundance: .
v_gene: TRBV5-1
CDR3nt: TGCGCCAGCAGCTTGGGACAGGGGCCAGATACGCAGTATTTT
CDR3aa: CASSLGQGPDTQYF

j_gene: TRBJ2-6
d_gene: TRBD1
abundance: .
v_gene: TRBV10-3
CDR3nt: TGTGCCATCAGTGAAGACAGGGCTGGGGCCAACGTCCTGACTTTC
CDR3aa: CAISEDRAGANVLTF

j_gene: TRBJ2-3
d_gene: .
abundance: .
v_gene: TRBV27
CDR3nt: TGTGCCAGCAGTTTCGTTCTGACAGATACGCAGTATTTT
CDR3aa: CASSFVLTDTQYF

j_gene: TRBJ2-2
d_gene: TRBD2
abundance: .
v_gene: TRBV2
CDR3nt: TGTGCCAGCAGCCGACTAGCGGGGGGGACCGGGGAGCTGTTTTTT
CDR3aa: CASSRLAGGTGELFF

j_gene: TRBJ2-1
d_gene: .
abundance: .
v_gene: TRBV27
CDR3nt: TGTGCCAGCAGCCTCGGGCCAGGGCCCAATGAGCAGTTCTTC
CDR3aa: CASSLGPGPNEQFF

j_gene: TRBJ2-5
d_gene: .
abundance: .
v_gene: TRBV7-8
CDR3nt: TGTGCCACTTCCATGGCACAAGAGACCCAGTACTTC
CDR3aa: CATSMAQETQYF

j_gene: TRBJ2-5
d_gene: TRBD2
abundance: .
v_gene: TRBV7-9
CDR3nt: TGTGCCAGCAGCTTTAGCGGGGGCCAAGAGACCCAGTACTTC
CDR3aa: CASSFSGGQETQYF

j_gene: TRBJ1-4
d_gene: TRBD1
abundance: .
v_gene: TRBV2
CDR3nt: TGTGCCAGATCTTATCCGGGACAGAATAATGAAAAACTGTTTTTT
CDR3aa: CARSYPGQNNEKLFF

j_gene: TRBJ2-1
d_gene: .
abundance: .
v_gene: TRBV7-3
CDR3nt: TGTGCCAGCAGCGCCCCTGGGAGTGAGCAGTTCTTC
CDR3aa: CASSAPGSEQFF

j_gene: TRBJ1-6
d_gene: TRBD1
abundance: .
v_gene: TRBV7-6
CDR3nt: TGTGCCAGCAGCCCACAGACAGGGGCAAATTCACCCCTCCACTTT
CDR3aa: CASSPQTGANSPLHF

j_gene: TRBJ2-7
d_gene: .
abundance: .
v_gene: TRBV5-6
CDR3nt: TGTGCCAGCAGCTTCCAGGGAATCCACGAGCAGTACTTC
CDR3aa: CASSFQGIHEQYF

j_gene: TRBJ2-7
d_gene: TRBD2
abundance: .
v_gene: TRBV11-2
CDR3nt: TGTGCCAGCAGCTTAGGTGCGGGAGGGTCCTACGAGCAGTACTTC
CDR3aa: CASSLGAGGSYEQYF

j_gene: TRBJ1-4
d_gene: .
abundance: .
v_gene: TRBV29-1
CDR3nt: TGCAGCGTTCAGGAGGGAACTAATGAAAAACTGTTTTTT
CDR3aa: CSVQEGTNEKLFF

j_gene: TRBJ2-3
d_gene: TRBD2
abundance: .
v_gene: TRBV6-4
CDR3nt: TGTGCCAGCAGTGGGGGGGAGGGGACAGATACGCAGTATTTT
CDR3aa: CASSGGEGTDTQYF

j_gene: TRBJ2-7
d_gene: .
abundance: few
v_gene: TRBV19
CDR3nt: TGTGCCAGTAGTATTTCTACAGGGCTCTCCGAGCAGTACTTC
CDR3aa: CASSISTGLSEQYF

j_gene: TRBJ2-3
d_gene: TRBD1
abundance: .
v_gene: TRBV6-1
CDR3nt: TGTGCCAGCAGTGACGGGCAGGGGGCGTCAGATACGCAGTATTTT
CDR3aa: CASSDGQGASDTQYF

j_gene: TRBJ2-7
d_gene: TRBD1
abundance: .
v_gene: TRBV5-1
CDR3nt: TGCGCCAGCAGCTCCCGGGACAGGGGGCACTACGAGCAGTACTTC
CDR3aa: CASSSRDRGHYEQYF

j_gene: TRBJ2-7
d_gene: TRBD1
abundance: .
v_gene: TRBV9
CDR3nt: TGTGCCAGCAGCGAAACCGGGACAGCCCACGAGCAGTACTTC
CDR3aa: CASSETGTAHEQYF

j_gene: TRBJ2-3
d_gene: TRBD2
abundance: .
v_gene: TRBV2
CDR3nt: TGTGCCAGCCTAGCGGGGGGTGGCACAGATACGCAGTATTTT
CDR3aa: CASLAGGGTDTQYF

j_gene: TRBJ1-1
d_gene: .
abundance: .
v_gene: TRBV6-4
CDR3nt: TGTGCCAGCAGCGCCCAGGGTAACACTGAAGCTTTCTTT
CDR3aa: CASSAQGNTEAFF

j_gene: TRBJ1-1
d_gene: TRBD1
abundance: .
v_gene: TRBV19
CDR3nt: TGTGCCAGTAGTGACAGGGGGCCCGCTCGGGTCATTGAAGCTTTCTTT
CDR3aa: CASSDRGPARVIEAFF